The text below deals with one T cell receptor (beta chain). Its antigen is as yet unknown. PCR used 60 Vbeta primers and 13 Jbeta primers. Study processing details: Later work found around 80 million unique TCR beta chains, with about 10 million shared. Profiling relied on immunoSEQ multiplex PCR, and the TCRdb table lists in-frame clones only, not all of them. V, J and clone size are those of that table, while D and trimming were read from the DNA. The table records some 120,000 clones, roughly 69% of them present only once. This sample stems from a study of cytomegalovirus exposure and HLA in healthy donors. V shed 5 bases and J shed 0 bases, with 17 bases lying between them. The germline V gene encodes CDR1 MGHRA and CDR2 YSYEKL. There are 18 residues in the CDR3. Study-wide points: V- and J-gene trimming of TCR beta was linked (in a later analysis) to a missense DCLRE1C variant. Among the most significant clusters, several appeared linked to common viral pathogens in a later analysis. Diagnosis of cytomegalovirus status made by the classifier reportedly showed high specificity and sensitivity.

Sequenced material: PBMCs. J is TRBJ2-6 and V is TRBV4-1; maybe TRBD2 (5 bases). This clonotype was sampled from a woman younger than 45 in good health and CMV-seronegative. CDR3 coding DNA: TGCGCCAGCAGCTCGCACGGAGGCTACCGCTCTGGGGCCAACGTCCTGACTTTC. It codes for CASSSHGGYRSGANVLTF.